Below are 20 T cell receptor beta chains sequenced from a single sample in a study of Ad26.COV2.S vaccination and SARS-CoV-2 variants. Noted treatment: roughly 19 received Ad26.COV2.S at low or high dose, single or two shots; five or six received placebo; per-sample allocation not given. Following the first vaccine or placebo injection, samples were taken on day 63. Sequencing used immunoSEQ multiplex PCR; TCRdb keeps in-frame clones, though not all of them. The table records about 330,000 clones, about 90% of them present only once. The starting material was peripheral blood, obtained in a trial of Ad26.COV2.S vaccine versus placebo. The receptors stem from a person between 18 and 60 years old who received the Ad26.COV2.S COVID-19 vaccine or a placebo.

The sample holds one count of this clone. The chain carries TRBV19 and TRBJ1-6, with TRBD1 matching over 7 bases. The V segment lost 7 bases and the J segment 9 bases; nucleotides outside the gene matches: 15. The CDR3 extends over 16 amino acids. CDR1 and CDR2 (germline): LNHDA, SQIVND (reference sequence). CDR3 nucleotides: TGTGCCAGTAAGGCCGCTGAGGGGGCCGTAGTTTCACCCCTCCACTTT. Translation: CASKAAEGAVVSPLHF.

The CDR3 DNA is TGTGCAAGTCGCCTTCTTAGACTAGCGGGAGGTCCCTACGAGCAGTACGTC. Encoded protein: CASRLLRLAGGPYEQYV. The chain couples TRBV12-2 to TRBJ2-7; the table calls TRBD2, which could not be checked here. TRBV12-2 is reported as a pseudogene. The CDR3 totals 17 residues.

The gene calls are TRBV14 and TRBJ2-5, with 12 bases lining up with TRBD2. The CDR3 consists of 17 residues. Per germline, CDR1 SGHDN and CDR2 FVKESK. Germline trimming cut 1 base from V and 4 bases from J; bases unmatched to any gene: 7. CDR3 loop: CASSQGLAGAGGETQYF. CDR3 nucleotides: TGTGCCAGCAGCCAAGGACTAGCGGGAGCGGGTGGAGAGACCCAGTACTTC.

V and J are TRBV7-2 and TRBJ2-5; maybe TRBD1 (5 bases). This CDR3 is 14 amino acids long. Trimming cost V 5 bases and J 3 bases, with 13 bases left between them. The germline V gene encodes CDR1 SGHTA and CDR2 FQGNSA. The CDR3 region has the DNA TGTGCCAGCAGCCCAGGGTTTCTTGAAGAGACCCAGTACTTC. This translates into CASSPGFLEETQYF.

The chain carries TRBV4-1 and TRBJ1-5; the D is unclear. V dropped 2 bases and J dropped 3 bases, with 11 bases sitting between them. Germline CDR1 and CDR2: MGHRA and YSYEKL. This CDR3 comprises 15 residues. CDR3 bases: TGCGCCAGCAGCCAACCATCGGGGTTCAATCAGCCCCAGCATTTT. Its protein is CASSQPSGFNQPQHF.

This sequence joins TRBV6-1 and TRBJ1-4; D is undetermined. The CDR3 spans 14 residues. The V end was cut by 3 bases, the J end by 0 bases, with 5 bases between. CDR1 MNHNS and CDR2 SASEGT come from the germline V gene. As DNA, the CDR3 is TGTGCCAGCAGTGACCCGACAACTAATGAAAAACTGTTTTTT. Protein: CASSDPTTNEKLFF.

The CDR3 here is CASSSWADGKNIQYF. The DNA of the CDR3 is TGTGCCAGCAGTTCGTGGGCGGATGGCAAAAACATTCAGTACTTC. This chain joins TRBV27 and TRBJ2-4; D not certain. Per germline, CDR1 MNHEY and CDR2 SMNVEV (reference sequence). The CDR3 spans 15 residues. V was pared by 4 bases and J by 3 bases, with 13 bases between.

The DNA for the CDR3 is TGTGCCAGCAAAGGAGGGGACATTCAGTACTTC. It yields the protein CASKGGDIQYF. The chain couples TRBV28 to TRBJ2-4, with D possibly matching TRBD2 (6 bases). Germline V gene data show CDR1 as MDHEN and CDR2 as SYDVKM. V shed 7 bases and J shed 8 bases, with 9 bases lying between them. There are 11 residues in the CDR3.

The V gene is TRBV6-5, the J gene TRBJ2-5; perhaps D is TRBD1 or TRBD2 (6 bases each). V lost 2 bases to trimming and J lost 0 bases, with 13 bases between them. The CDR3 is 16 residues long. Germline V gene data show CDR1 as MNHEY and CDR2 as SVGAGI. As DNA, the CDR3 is TGTGCCAGCAGTTACGGGGGGCCTACGTACCAAGAGACCCAGTACTTC. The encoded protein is CASSYGGPTYQETQYF.

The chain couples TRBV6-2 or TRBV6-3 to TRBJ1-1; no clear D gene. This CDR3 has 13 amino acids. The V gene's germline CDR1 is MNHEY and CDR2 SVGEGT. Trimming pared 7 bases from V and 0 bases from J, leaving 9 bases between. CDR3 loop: CASTPTLNTEAFF. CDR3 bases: TGTGCCAGCACCCCGACCCTGAACACTGAAGCTTTCTTT.

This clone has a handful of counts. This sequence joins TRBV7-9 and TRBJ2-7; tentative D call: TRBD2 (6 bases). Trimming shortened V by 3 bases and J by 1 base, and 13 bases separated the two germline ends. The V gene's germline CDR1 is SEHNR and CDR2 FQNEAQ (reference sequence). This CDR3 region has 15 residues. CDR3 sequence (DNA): TGTGCCAGCAGCTTGGCTCAGGCGGGGTCCTACGAGCAGTACGTC. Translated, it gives CASSLAQAGSYEQYV.

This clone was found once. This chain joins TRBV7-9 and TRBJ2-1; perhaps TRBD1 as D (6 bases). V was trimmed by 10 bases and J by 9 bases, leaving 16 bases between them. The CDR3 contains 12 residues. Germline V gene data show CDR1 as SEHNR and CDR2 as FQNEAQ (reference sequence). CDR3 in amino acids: CATKQGRGEQFF. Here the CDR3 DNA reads TGTGCCACCAAGCAGGGGCGCGGTGAGCAGTTCTTC.

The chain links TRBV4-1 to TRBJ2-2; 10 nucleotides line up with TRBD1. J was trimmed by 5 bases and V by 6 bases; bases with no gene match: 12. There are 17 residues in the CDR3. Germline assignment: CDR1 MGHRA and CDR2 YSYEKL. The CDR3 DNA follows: TGCGCCAGCAGATACACACTGGGGACAGGGGTGACCGGGGAGCTGTTTTTT. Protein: CASRYTLGTGVTGELFF.

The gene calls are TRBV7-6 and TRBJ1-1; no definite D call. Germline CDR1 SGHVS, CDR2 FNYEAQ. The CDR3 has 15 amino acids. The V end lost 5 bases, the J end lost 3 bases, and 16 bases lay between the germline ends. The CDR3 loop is CASSDSQFTYTEAFF. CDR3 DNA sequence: TGTGCCAGCAGCGATAGTCAGTTTACCTACACTGAAGCTTTCTTT.

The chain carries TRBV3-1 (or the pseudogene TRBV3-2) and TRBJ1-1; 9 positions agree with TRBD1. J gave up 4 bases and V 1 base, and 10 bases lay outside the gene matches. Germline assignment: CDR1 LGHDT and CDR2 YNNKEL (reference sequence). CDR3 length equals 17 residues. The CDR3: CASSQVVRTGVATEAFF. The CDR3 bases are TGTGCCAGCAGCCAAGTGGTGCGGACAGGGGTTGCCACTGAAGCTTTCTTT.

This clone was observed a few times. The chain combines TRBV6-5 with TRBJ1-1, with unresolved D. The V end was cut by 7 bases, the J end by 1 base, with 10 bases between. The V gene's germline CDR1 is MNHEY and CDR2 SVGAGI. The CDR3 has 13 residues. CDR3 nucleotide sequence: TGTGCCAGCAAAGACACATGGAACACTGAAGCTTTCTTT. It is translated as CASKDTWNTEAFF.

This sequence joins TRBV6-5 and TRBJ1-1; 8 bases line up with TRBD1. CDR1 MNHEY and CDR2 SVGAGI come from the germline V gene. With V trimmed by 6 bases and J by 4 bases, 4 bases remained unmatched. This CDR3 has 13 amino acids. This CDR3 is CASRPDRGTEAFF. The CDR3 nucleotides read TGTGCCAGCAGACCCGACAGGGGCACTGAAGCTTTCTTT.

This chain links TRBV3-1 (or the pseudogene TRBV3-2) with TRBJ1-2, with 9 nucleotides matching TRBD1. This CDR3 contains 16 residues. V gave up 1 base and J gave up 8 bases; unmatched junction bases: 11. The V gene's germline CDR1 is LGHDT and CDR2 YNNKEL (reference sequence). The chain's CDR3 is CASSQVPGQGSAGYTF. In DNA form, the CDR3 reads TGTGCCAGCAGCCAAGTGCCGGGACAGGGCTCCGCGGGCTACACCTTC.

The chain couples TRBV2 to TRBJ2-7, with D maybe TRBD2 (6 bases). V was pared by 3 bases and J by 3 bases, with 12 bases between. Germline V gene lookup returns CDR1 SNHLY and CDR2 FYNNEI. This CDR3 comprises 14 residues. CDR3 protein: CASSDAGRLYEQYF. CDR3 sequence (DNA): TGTGCCAGCAGTGATGCAGGGAGGCTCTACGAGCAGTACTTC.

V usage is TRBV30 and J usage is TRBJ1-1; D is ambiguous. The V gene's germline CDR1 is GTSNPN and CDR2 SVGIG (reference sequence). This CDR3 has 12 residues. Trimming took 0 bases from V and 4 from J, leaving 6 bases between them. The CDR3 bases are TGTGCCTGGAGTGTAAGCAGCACTGAAGCTTTCTTT. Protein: CAWSVSSTEAFF.